This record concerns one T cell receptor (beta chain) sequence. Its antigen is not known. Germline assignment: CDR1 SGHTA and CDR2 FQGNSA. This CDR3 is built from 14 residues. V was trimmed by 3 bases and J by 3 bases, leaving 11 bases between them. This sample stems from a study of cytomegalovirus exposure and HLA in healthy donors. The PCR had 60 Vbeta and 13 Jbeta primers. Assay used: immunoSEQ multiplex PCR; TCRdb lists only in-frame clones, some missing. The repertoire table contains around 70,000 clones. General study findings and limits: Rarity marked most TCR sequences, yet some public TCRs occurred in many donors.

The sequenced sample consisted of PBMCs. This receptor was obtained from a boy between 10 and 17 years old in good health and CMV-seronegative. The V gene is TRBV7-2, the J gene TRBJ1-1; possible D gene TRBD1, 6 bases. CDR3 bases: TGTGCCAGCAGCTTTAAACAGGGCGACACTGAAGCTTTCTTT. Translated, it gives CASSFKQGDTEAFF.